This T cell receptor beta chain was documented in a study of blood T cell repertoires in COVID-19. Study details: Donors in the United States, Italy and Spain gave samples during acute or convalescent COVID-19. Sample material is recorded as cDNA or gDNA derived from T cells, B-cell-depleted T cells, or PBMCs.

Germline V lookup: CDR1 MNHEY, CDR2 SVGEGT. Trimming cost V 10 bases and J 4 bases, with 14 bases left between them. This CDR3 comprises 13 residues. Original methodology: From reference gene primer amplification, estimates of nucleated cell counts were derived. Generated by immunoSEQ multiplex PCR, the TCRdb table keeps only in-frame clones and is missing some. V, J and clone size are taken as reported in that table, and D and trimming were inferred from the DNA itself. The profile shows about 170,000 clones, just under 85% of them singletons. V usage is TRBV6-2 or TRBV6-3 and J usage is TRBJ2-1; maybe TRBD2 (5 bases). The source is a woman of 80 years or more with acute or convalescent COVID-19. Material for sequencing was peripheral blood. CDR3 region: CATSRTSYNEQFF. The CDR3, as DNA: TGTGCCACCAGCCGGACTTCTTACAATGAGCAGTTCTTC.